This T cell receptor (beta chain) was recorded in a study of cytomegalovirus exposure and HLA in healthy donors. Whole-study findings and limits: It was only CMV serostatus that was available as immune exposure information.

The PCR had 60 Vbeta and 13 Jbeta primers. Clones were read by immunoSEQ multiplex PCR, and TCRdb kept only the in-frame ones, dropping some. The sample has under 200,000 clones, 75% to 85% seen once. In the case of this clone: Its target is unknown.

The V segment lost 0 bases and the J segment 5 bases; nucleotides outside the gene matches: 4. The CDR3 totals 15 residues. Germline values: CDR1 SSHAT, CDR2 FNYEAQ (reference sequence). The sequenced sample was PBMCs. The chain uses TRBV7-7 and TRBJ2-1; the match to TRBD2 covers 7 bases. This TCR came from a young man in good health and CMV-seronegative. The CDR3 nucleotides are TGTGCCAGCAGCTTAGCCCCTCGGGGGGACAATGAGCAGTTCTTC. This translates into CASSLAPRGDNEQFF.